Sequencing of this T cell receptor (beta chain) was carried out in a study of blood T cells in healthy people across ages. This clonotype was detected only a few times. Together with a sample-barcoded 5' primer, a J-beta primer mix was included in a second PCR lasting about 7 to 12 cycles. TCRdb recomputed calls from the 5' RACE reads with MiXCR, one row per CDR3 protein. The sample carries about 830,000 distinct CDR3 sequences, 62% recorded once. Trimming at V came to 5 bases and at J to 3 bases, leaving 1 base not matched to a gene. This CDR3 region has 12 residues. Germline-derived CDR1 and CDR2 are MNHEY and SMNVEV (reference sequence).

The sequencing sample was made of blood. V and J are TRBV27 and TRBJ2-7; 7 bases map to TRBD1. The source is a man younger than 45 in good health. Here the CDR3 reads CASSTGDYEQYF. The CDR3, as DNA: TGTGCCAGCAGTACAGGGGACTACGAGCAGTACTTC.